The clone carrying this T cell receptor (beta chain) was seen more than once but under ten times. This CDR3 spans 14 amino acids. The authors ran a second PCR of 7 to 11 cycles using a sample-barcoded 5' primer and a J-beta primer mix. Each single sample gave us at least 3 million CDR3-containing paired-end reads. TCRdb re-analysed the 5' RACE reads in MiXCR, keeping a single row per CDR3 protein. The sample lists 890,000 or so distinct CDR3 sequences, approximately 67% occurring once. This entry comes from a study of blood T cells in healthy people across ages. Sequencing input: blood. The gene calls are TRBV12-3 or TRBV12-4 and TRBJ2-4, with TRBD2 matching over 13 bases. The J call may be incorrect, as the DNA end agrees better with TRBJ2-7. This receptor was obtained from a man aged 25 to 45 in good health. CDR3: CASRLAGGPYEQYF. Here the CDR3 DNA reads TGTGCCAGCAGACTAGCGGGGGGGCCATACGAGCAGTACTTC.